This T cell receptor (beta chain) was sequenced in a study of T cells in women clearing cervical HPV infection (dated by TCRdb to 2016 to 2019). At the level of the whole study: The cases were 20 to 30 women with histologically confirmed HPV16-related CIN3 or worse, and 2 of those women had invasive cancers. The parent cohort enrolled around 9,800 women aged 18 or older in Guanacaste, Costa Rica, during about 1992 to 1995 and followed them for approximately seven years. Five blinded duplicates per group were added as quality controls, giving about 60 samples: 50 or so participants and roughly 10 replicates. Blood from cases was collected at the visit where the lesion was first found, while blood from controls was collected once the infection could no longer be detected. Cases and controls were matched on year of sample collection and on age within five years. Among cases, blood sampling came a median of approximately 150 days after lesion detection, with an interquartile range of roughly 90 to 230 days. Nested within Costa Rica's Guanacaste HPV Natural History Study, an exploratory proof-of-principle case-control study compared TCR repertoires across cervical HPV16 outcomes. Controls were around 23 women whose single incident HPV16 infection cleared within 12 months without precancer or cancer developing. Because only a few women had HLA typing data, the possibility that HLA type acted as a confounder could not be ruled out. Median age was about 30 years in cases versus less than 40 in controls, and baseline characteristics did not differ significantly. What the authors observed across the whole study: Significantly higher TCR repertoire richness was observed in CIN3+ cases than in controls across sequencing depths, whereas no difference in evenness was found. T-cell numbers per sample were unknown, so richness differences could reflect varying T-cell content rather than repertoire biology. Random forest classifiers combining richness and V gene abundances distinguished cases from controls with an estimated AUC of roughly 0.83. Cases had lower TRBV6-7 relative abundance than controls (about 0.1% versus 0.15%; Bonferroni P = 0.0008). Because of the cross-sectional design, the study could not determine whether the associations came before infection or resulted from infection, and neither effector/memory subsets nor HPV-specific T cells were isolated.

Relative to germline, V is missing 6 bases and J is missing 5 bases, with 1 base of the junction outside any gene match. The CDR3 starts with the cysteine, ends with the phenylalanine, and has 13 residues. The CDR3 was read in part: 30 bases, with the frame set at base 1. The germline V gene yields ENHRY for CDR1 and SYGVKD for CDR2. A note on this clone: Its antigen has not been determined. The CDR3 end is not reached by the read, which stops 3 residues before it; the germline J gene fills it in.

TCR beta CDR3 regions were amplified by multiplex PCR using the immunoSEQ assay from an average of around 1,200 ng genomic DNA per sample. Primer bias was corrected in the assay by using a complete synthetic TCR repertoire to establish an amplification baseline. The amplicons were sequenced on the Illumina platform. Under the source paper's analysis protocol: Sequences were error-corrected by clustering with frequency ratios and a modified nearest-neighbor algorithm, then analyzed in the immunoSEQ Analyzer with IMGT gene definitions. TCR richness and evenness were averaged over 20 rarefaction repeats at each rarefaction depth, excluding samples with fewer sequences than the depth. V, D and J gene relative abundances were compared between groups with Wilcoxon rank sum tests, applying FDR correction. For the blinded duplicates, the intraclass correlation was 90% to 97% for TCR richness and averaged about 75% across roughly 72 gene segments. The table comes from immuneACCESS by way of TCRdb, which keeps in-frame sequences with V and J called. Part of the clones is missing from these tables; in studies checked, under half for an unresolved V gene and the rest for unknown reasons. That table furnishes V, J and clone size, whereas the DNA furnished D and trimming. The table held for this sample gives about 15,000 clones. The ten largest make up roughly a tenth of the sample.

Every participant had a single incident cervical HPV16 infection, and prevalent HPV16 infections were excluded. Cervical HPV DNA was detected with MY09/MY11 PCR, and genotyping was done with dot-blot hybridization. Under 17 mL of heparinized blood was centrifuged, after which the buffy coat was aliquoted, frozen at -30 degrees C, and then stored at -80 degrees C. QIAGEN kits were used to extract genomic DNA from the buffy coat specimens. Sequencing was done on a sample of blood buffy coat. This sequence originates from a woman between 18 and 69 years old with a cervical HPV16 infection that either progressed to CIN3+ or cleared (not recorded which). The V gene is TRBV10-3 and the J gene is TRBJ2-1, with TRBD1 matching 10 junction bases. The sequenced CDR3 bases are TGTGCCATCAGCGGACAGGGGGACAATGAG. Protein translation: CAISGQGDNE. The CDR3 as a whole reads CAISGQGDNEQFF.